The 8 T cell receptor beta chains listed next were all sequenced from one sample in a study of blood T cell repertoires in COVID-19. The repertoire was sequenced with immunoSEQ multiplex PCR; TCRdb's copy has only in-frame clones and lacks some. Here the sample spans fewer than 65,000 clones, around 87% being singletons. The sequenced material came from peripheral blood. The receptors were sampled from a man aged 55 to 70 with acute or convalescent COVID-19.

V and J are TRBV7-2 and TRBJ1-3; no firm D call. This CDR3 region has 15 residues. Germline loops: CDR1 SGHTA, CDR2 FQGNSA. V lost 6 bases and J 0 bases, leaving 12 bases between the germline ends. The CDR3 here is CASSTSPGSGNTIYF. CDR3 coding DNA: TGTGCCAGCAGTACGTCCCCGGGCTCTGGAAACACCATATATTTT. The full variable domain, rest sourced from reference TRBV7-2 and TRBJ1-3, is GAGVSQSPSNKVTEKGKDVELRCDPISGHTALYWYRQSLGQGLEFLIYFQGNSAPDKSGLPSDRFSAERTGGSVSTLTIQRTQQEDSAVYLCASSTSPGSGNTIYFGEGSWLTVV.

The chain joins TRBV9 to TRBJ1-1, with 8 bases lining up with TRBD1. Germline lookup yields CDR1 SGDLS and CDR2 YYNGEE. The CDR3 totals 13 residues. The V segment lost 3 bases and the J segment 10 bases; nucleotides outside the gene matches: 8. The CDR3 reads CASSGTTGVRAFF. CDR3 DNA sequence: TGTGCCAGCAGCGGTACGACAGGGGTCCGAGCTTTCTTT.

The V gene is TRBV29-1, the J gene TRBJ2-5; weak D call: TRBD1 (6 bases). V was cut by 2 bases and J by 3 bases, with 13 bases left in between. This CDR3 has 14 residues. CDR1 is SQVTM and CDR2 is ANQGSEA in the germline V gene. The DNA for the CDR3 is TGCAGCGTTGAATTGCAGGGGCGGGAAGAGACCCAGTACTTC. As protein: CSVELQGREETQYF.

The rearrangement uses TRBV7-3 and TRBJ1-1; tentatively, D is TRBD1 (6 bases). With 1 base removed from V and 5 bases from J, the gap between germline ends came to 11 bases. The CDR3 covers 14 residues. The germline V gene encodes CDR1 SGHTA and CDR2 FQGTGA. The CDR3 region is CASSLMHRVTEAFF. In nucleotides, the CDR3 is TGTGCCAGCAGCTTAATGCACAGGGTGACTGAAGCTTTCTTT.

The genes are TRBV7-2 and TRBJ2-7; possible D gene TRBD2, 7 bases. V lost 3 bases, J lost 5 bases, and 17 bases lay in between. This CDR3 contains 15 residues. Germline CDR1 and CDR2: SGHTA and FQGNSA. The CDR3 coding sequence is TGTGCCAGCAGCTTGATGGGAGGGGGGGTACACGAGCAGTACTTC. Its protein is CASSLMGGGVHEQYF.

Only one count was recorded for this clone. As DNA, the CDR3 is TGTGCCAGCAGCTCCAAGCGGGGGACCTACAATGAGCAGTTCTTC. Amino acid sequence: CASSSKRGTYNEQFF. The rearrangement uses TRBV5-4 and TRBJ2-1; 8 bases map to TRBD2. This CDR3 has 15 residues. Unmatched junction bases numbered 4, after V lost 3 bases and J lost 2 bases. Germline V gives CDR1 SGHNT, CDR2 YYREEE (reference sequence).

The chain uses TRBV5-4 and TRBJ1-3; the D is unclear. Germline V lookup: CDR1 SGHNT, CDR2 YYREEE (reference sequence). Trimming left V 3 bases short and J 3 bases short, with 10 bases between. CDR3 size: 14 residues. The CDR3 reads CASSSSAGGNTIYF. CDR3 DNA: TGTGCCAGCAGCTCCTCAGCGGGTGGAAACACCATATATTTT.

The chain is built from TRBV5-4 and TRBJ1-1, with a possible D match to TRBD1 (6 bases). V was shortened by 0 bases and J by 2 bases, with 11 bases between the two germline ends. Germline V gene lookup returns CDR1 SGHNT and CDR2 YYREEE (reference sequence). The CDR3 totals 15 residues. The CDR3 is CASSLGGPTNTEAFF. CDR3 DNA: TGTGCCAGCAGCTTGGGGGGGCCGACTAACACTGAAGCTTTCTTT.